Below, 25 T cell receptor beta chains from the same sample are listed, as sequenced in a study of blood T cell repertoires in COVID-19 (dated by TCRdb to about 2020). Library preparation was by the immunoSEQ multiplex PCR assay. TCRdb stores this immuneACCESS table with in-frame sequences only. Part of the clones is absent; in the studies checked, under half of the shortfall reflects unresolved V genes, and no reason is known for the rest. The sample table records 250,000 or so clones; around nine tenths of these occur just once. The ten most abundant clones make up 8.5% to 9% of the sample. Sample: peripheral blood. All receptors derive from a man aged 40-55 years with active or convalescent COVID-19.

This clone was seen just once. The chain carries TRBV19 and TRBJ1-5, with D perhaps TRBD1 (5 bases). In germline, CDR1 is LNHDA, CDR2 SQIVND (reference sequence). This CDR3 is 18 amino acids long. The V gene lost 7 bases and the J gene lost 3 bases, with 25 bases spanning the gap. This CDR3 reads CASTAPGREGVNNQPQHF. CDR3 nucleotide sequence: TGTGCCAGTACCGCGCCGGGCAGGGAAGGTGTTAACAATCAGCCCCAGCATTTT.

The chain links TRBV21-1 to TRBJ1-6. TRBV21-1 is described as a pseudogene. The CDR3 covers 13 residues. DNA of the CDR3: TGTGCCGGTGGGGGGAGATTGGACTCACCCCTCCACTTT. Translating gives CAGGGRLDSPLHF.

The CDR3 region has the DNA TGTGCCAGCAGCCCCCAAGGGGAGGTAGCTAATGAAAAACTGTTTTTT. Translating it yields CASSPQGEVANEKLFF. The genes are TRBV11-2 and TRBJ1-4; D perhaps matches TRBD1 (5 bases). The CDR3 contains 16 residues. Per germline, CDR1 SGHAT and CDR2 FQNNGV. V shed 5 bases and J shed 3 bases, with 16 bases lying between them. The full variable domain, in which reference TRBV11-2 and TRBJ1-4 provide the parts outside the CDR3, is EAGVAQSPRYKIIEKRQSVAFWCNPISGHATLYWYQQILGQGPKLLIQFQNNGVVDDSQLPKDRFSAERLKGVDSTLKIQPAKLEDSAVYLCASSPQGEVANEKLFFGSGTQLSVL.

The CDR3 DNA sequence: TGCGCCAGCAGCTTAGGGGACAGGGGGTATAATTCACCCCTCCACTTT. The encoded protein is CASSLGDRGYNSPLHF. The V call is TRBV5-1, the J call TRBJ1-6, with 11 nucleotides matching TRBD1. This CDR3 comprises 16 residues. From germline, CDR1 is SGHRS and CDR2 YFSETQ. V shed 2 bases and J 4 bases; nucleotides not matched to a gene: 2.

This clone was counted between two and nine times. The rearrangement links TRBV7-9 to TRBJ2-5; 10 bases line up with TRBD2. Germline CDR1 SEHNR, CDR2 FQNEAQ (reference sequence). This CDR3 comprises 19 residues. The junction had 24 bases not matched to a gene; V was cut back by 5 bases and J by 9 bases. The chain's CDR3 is CASSRPSSSGGPPPGAQYF. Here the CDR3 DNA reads TGTGCCAGCAGCCGACCTTCCTCTAGCGGGGGCCCCCCCCCGGGGGCCCAGTACTTC.

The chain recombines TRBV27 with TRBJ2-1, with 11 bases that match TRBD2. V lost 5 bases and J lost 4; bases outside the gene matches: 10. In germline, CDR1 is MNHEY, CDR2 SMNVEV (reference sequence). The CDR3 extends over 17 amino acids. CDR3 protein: CASSLVPLAGGYNEQFF. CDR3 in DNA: TGTGCCAGCAGTCTAGTCCCTCTAGCGGGGGGTTACAATGAGCAGTTCTTC.

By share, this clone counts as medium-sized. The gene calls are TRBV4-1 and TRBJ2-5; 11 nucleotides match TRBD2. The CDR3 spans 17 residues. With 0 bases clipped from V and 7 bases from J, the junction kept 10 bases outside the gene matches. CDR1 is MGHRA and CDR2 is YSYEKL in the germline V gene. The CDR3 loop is CASSQESSGGFYGTQYF. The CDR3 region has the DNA TGCGCCAGCAGCCAAGAGTCTAGCGGGGGGTTTTACGGGACCCAGTACTTC.

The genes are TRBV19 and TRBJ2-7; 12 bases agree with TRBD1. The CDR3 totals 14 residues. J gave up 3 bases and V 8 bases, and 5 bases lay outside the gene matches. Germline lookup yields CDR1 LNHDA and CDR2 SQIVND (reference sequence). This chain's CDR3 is CASSGTGGFYEQYF. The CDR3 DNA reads TGTGCCAGTTCTGGGACAGGGGGCTTCTACGAGCAGTACTTC. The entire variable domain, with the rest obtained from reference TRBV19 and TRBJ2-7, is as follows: DGGITQSPKYLFRKEGQNVTLSCEQNLNHDAMYWYRQDPGQGLRLIYYSQIVNDFQKGDIAEGYSVSREKKESFPLTVTSAQKNPTAFYLCASSGTGGFYEQYFGPGTRLTVT.

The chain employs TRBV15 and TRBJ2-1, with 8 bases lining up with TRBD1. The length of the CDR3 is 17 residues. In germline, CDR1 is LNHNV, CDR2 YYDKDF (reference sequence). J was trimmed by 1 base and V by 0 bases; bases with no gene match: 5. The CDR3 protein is CATSRDTGQGSYNEQFF. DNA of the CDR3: TGTGCCACCAGCAGAGATACCGGACAGGGTTCCTACAATGAGCAGTTCTTC.

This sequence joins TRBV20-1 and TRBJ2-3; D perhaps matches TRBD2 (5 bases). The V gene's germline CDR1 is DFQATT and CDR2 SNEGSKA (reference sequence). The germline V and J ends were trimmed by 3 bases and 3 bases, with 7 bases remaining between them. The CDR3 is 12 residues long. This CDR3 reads CSASAGTDTQYF. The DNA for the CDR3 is TGCAGTGCTAGTGCGGGTACAGATACGCAGTATTTT.

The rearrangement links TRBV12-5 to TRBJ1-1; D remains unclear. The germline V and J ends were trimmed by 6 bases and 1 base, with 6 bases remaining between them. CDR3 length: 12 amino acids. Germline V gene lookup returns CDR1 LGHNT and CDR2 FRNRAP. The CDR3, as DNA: TGTGCTAGTGGCGCGCAGAACACTGAAGCTTTCTTT. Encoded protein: CASGAQNTEAFF.

The CDR3 reads CASSHGRMNTEAFF. CDR3 nucleotides: TGTGCCAGCAGCCACGGGAGGATGAACACTGAAGCTTTCTTT. The chain employs TRBV25-1 and TRBJ1-1; D unclear. This CDR3 spans 14 amino acids. V was cut by 6 bases and J by 0 bases, with 11 bases left in between. Looked up from germline, CDR1 is MGHDK and CDR2 is SYGVNS.

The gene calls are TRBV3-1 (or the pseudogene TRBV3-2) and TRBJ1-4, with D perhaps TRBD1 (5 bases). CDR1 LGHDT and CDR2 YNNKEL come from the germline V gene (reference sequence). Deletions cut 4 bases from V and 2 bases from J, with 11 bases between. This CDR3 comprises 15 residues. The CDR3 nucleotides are TGTGCCAGCAGCCGAGCGGGGCGCACTAATGAAAAACTGTTTTTT. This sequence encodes CASSRAGRTNEKLFF.

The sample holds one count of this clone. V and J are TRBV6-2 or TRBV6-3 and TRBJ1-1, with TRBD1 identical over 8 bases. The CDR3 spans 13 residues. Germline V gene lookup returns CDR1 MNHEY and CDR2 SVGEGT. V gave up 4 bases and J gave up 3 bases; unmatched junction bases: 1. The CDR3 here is CASSWDRYTEAFF. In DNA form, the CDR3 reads TGTGCCAGCAGTTGGGACAGGTACACTGAAGCTTTCTTT.

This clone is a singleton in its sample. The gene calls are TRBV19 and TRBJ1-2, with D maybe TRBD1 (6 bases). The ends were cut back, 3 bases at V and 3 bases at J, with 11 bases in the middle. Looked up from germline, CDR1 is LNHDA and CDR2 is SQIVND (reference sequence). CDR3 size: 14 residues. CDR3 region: CASSMKGEYYGYTF. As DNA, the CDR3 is TGTGCCAGTAGTATGAAGGGGGAATACTATGGCTACACCTTC.

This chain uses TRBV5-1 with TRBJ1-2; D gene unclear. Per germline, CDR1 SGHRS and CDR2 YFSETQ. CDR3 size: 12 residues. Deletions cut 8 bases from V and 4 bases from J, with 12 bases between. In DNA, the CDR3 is TGCGCCAGTCGGACTGAGGGCTATGGCTACACCTTC. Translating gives CASRTEGYGYTF.

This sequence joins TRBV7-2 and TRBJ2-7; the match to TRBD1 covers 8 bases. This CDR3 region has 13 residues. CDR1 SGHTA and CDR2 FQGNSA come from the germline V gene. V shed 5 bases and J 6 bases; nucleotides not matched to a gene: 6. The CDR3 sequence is CASSPWTGIEQYF. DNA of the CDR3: TGTGCCAGCAGCCCATGGACAGGGATCGAGCAGTACTTC. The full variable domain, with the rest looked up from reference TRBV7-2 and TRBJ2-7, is GAGVSQSPSNKVTEKGKDVELRCDPISGHTALYWYRQSLGQGLEFLIYFQGNSAPDKSGLPSDRFSAERTGGSVSTLTIQRTQQEDSAVYLCASSPWTGIEQYFGPGTRLTVT.

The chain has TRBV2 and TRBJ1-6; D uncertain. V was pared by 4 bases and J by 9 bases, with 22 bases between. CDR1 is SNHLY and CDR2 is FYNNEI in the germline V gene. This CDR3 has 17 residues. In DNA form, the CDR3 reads TGTGCCAGCAGTGCCCCAAATCAGGATCACCGGGGTTCACCCCTCCACTTT. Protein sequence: CASSAPNQDHRGSPLHF.

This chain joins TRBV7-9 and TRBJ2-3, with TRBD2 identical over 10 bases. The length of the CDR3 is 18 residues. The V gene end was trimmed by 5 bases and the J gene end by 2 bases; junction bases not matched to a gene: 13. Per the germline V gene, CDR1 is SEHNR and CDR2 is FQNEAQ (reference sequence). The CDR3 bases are TGTGCCAGCAGCCCAAGGGGCAGCGGGGGGGCCCCCACAGATACGCAGTATTTT. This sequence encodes CASSPRGSGGAPTDTQYF.

The CDR3 here is CASSLAPQDYGYTF. The DNA of the CDR3 is TGCGCCAGCAGCTTGGCCCCACAGGACTATGGCTACACCTTC. The V call is TRBV5-1, the J call TRBJ1-2; D might be TRBD1 (5 bases). Germline V gene lookup returns CDR1 SGHRS and CDR2 YFSETQ. Deletions cut 0 bases from V and 3 bases from J, with 9 bases between. The length of the CDR3 is 14 residues.

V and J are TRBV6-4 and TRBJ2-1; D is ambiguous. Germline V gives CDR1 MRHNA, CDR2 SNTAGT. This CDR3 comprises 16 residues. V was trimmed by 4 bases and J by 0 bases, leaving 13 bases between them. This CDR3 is CASSAELQSSYNEQFF. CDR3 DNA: TGTGCCAGCAGTGCGGAATTACAGAGCTCCTACAATGAGCAGTTCTTC.

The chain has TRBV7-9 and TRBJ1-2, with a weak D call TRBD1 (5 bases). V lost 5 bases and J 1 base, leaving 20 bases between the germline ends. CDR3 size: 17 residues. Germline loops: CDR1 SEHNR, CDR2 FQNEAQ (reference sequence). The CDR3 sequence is CASSQTYLRGGNYGYTF. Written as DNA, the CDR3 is TGTGCCAGCAGCCAGACTTACCTTCGGGGGGGTAACTATGGCTACACCTTC.

CDR3 residues: CASSLARTPLTDTQYF. The CDR3, as DNA: TGTGCCAGCAGCCTAGCTCGGACACCCCTCACAGATACGCAGTATTTT. This sequence joins TRBV11-2 and TRBJ2-3; TRBD1 or TRBD2 may be the D gene (5 bases each). The CDR3 contains 16 residues. Trimming shortened V by 5 bases and J by 2 bases, and 17 bases separated the two germline ends. Germline CDR1 reads SGHAT; CDR2 reads FQNNGV. Full variable domain (missing parts from reference TRBV11-2 and TRBJ2-3): EAGVAQSPRYKIIEKRQSVAFWCNPISGHATLYWYQQILGQGPKLLIQFQNNGVVDDSQLPKDRFSAERLKGVDSTLKIQPAKLEDSAVYLCASSLARTPLTDTQYFGPGTRLTVL.

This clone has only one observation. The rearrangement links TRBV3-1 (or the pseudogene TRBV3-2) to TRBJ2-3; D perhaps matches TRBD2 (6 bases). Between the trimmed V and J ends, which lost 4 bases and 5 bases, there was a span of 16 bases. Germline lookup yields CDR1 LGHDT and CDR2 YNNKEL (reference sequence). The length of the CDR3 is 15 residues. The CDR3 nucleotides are TGTGCCAGCAGCCCGGTCGGAGGGACGGGAGATACGCAGTATTTT. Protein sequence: CASSPVGGTGDTQYF.

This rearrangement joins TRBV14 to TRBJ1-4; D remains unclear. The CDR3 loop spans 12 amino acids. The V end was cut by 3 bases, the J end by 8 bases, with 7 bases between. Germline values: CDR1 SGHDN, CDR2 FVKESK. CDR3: CASSQIEEKLFF. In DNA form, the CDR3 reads TGTGCCAGCAGCCAGATCGAGGAAAAACTGTTTTTT.